The entry that follows covers one TCR beta chain sequence. Its antigen is undetermined. The lymph nodes were axillary draining lymph nodes from breast cancer patients. The CDR3 has 13 residues. Germline loops: CDR1 LNHDA, CDR2 SQIVND (reference sequence). The ends were cut back, 3 bases at V and 4 bases at J, with 6 bases in the middle. TCRdb called the multiplex PCR reads again in MiXCR, with one record for every CDR3 protein. The top ten hold around 4.5% of the sample, which has over 150,000 distinct CDR3 sequences, approximately 33% seen once. This sample is part of a study of breast tumors, draining lymph nodes, adjacent tissues. General study results and limits: Tumor and nontumor repertoires were significantly more similar in luminal-like than in basal-like breast cancer. Tumor TCR diversity was below lymph nodes but above nontumor tissue.

V gene TRBV19 combines with J gene TRBJ1-4, with unresolved D. Input material: axillary lymph node tissue. This clonotype was obtained from a female donor with breast cancer. Some clones in this sample may be carry-over from other donors' samples. The CDR3 protein is CASSIGINEKLFF. The CDR3, as DNA: TGTGCCAGTAGTATCGGAATTAATGAAAAACTGTTTTTT.